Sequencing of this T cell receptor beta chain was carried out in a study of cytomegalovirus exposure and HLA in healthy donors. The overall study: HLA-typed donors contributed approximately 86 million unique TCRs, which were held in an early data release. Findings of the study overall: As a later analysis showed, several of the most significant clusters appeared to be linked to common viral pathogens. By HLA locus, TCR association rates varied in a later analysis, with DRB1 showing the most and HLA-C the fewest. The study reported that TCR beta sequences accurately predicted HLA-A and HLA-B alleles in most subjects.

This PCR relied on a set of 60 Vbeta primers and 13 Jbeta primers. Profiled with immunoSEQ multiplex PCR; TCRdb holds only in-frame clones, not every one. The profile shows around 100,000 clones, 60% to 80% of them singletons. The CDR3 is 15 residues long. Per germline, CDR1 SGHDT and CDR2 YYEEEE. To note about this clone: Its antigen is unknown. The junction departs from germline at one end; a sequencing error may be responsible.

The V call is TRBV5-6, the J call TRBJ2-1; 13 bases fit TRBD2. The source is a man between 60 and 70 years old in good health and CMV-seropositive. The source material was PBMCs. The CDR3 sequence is CASSPLAGGHHEQLF. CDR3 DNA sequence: TGTGCCAGCAGCCCACTAGCGGGGGGGCATCATGAGCAGCTCTTC.